Listed below are T cell receptor beta chains from one sample, sequenced in a study of shared clonotypes between healthy human individuals. Profiled with immunoSEQ multiplex PCR; TCRdb holds only in-frame clones, not every one. Altogether a few million clones are present, approximately 93% being singletons, with the ten largest covering 0.39%. The material sequenced was naive CD4+ T cells from PBMCs. The receptors stem from a man between 18 and 29 years old in good health. Some clones in this sample may be carry-over from other donors' samples. Each CDR3 is given with its conserved first and last residue. A D gene is named only where the DNA matches it firmly. Where a row states a size, it is once, few, many or the class of an expanded clone; other rows omit it.

-	once	TRBV12-5	TRBJ2-3	CASGLVGRGTQYF	TGTGCTAGTGGTTTGGTAGGTCGGGGTACGCAGTATTTT
TRBD1	-	TRBV30	TRBJ1-5	CAWDGGQAENQPQHF	TGTGCCTGGGATGGGGGACAGGCGGAAAATCAGCCCCAGCATTTT
TRBD1	-	TRBV14	TRBJ1-1	CASSQDLGQTNTEAFF	TGTGCCAGCAGCCAAGACCTGGGACAGACGAACACTGAAGCTTTCTTT
-	once	TRBV2	TRBJ1-2	CASSEATGGRLGYTF	TGTGCCAGCAGTGAAGCCACGGGGGGCCGGCTTGGCTACACCTTC
TRBD2	-	TRBV10-3	TRBJ2-1	CAIRTSGEYNEQFF	TGTGCCATCAGGACTAGCGGGGAGTACAATGAGCAGTTCTTC
-	-	TRBV2	TRBJ2-7	CASSQDRTFQSYEQYF	TGTGCCAGCAGCCAGGACAGAACTTTTCAGAGCTACGAGCAGTACTTC
TRBD2	-	TRBV5-6	TRBJ2-7	CASSYRLAERSYEQYF	TGTGCCAGCAGCTATAGACTAGCGGAGCGCTCCTACGAGCAGTACTTC
TRBD2	-	TRBV5-4	TRBJ2-7	CASSQRTSGSPYEQYF	TGTGCCAGCAGCCAACGGACTAGCGGGAGTCCCTACGAGCAGTACTTC
-	-	TRBV5-6	TRBJ1-1	CASSLVFGQEAFF	TGTGCCAGCAGCTTGGTTTTCGGCCAGGAAGCTTTCTTT
TRBD1	-	TRBV4-1	TRBJ1-1	CASAERGQNTEAFF	TGCGCCAGCGCAGAAAGGGGGCAGAACACTGAAGCTTTCTTT
-	-	TRBV29-1	TRBJ1-2	CSTKPQGHGYTF	TGCAGCACCAAGCCCCAGGGTCATGGCTACACCTTC
-	-	TRBV14	TRBJ1-2	CASSQGPWGGYTF	TGTGCCAGCAGCCAAGGACCTTGGGGGGGCTACACCTTC
-	-	TRBV7-2	TRBJ2-5	CASSQLSGIQETQYF	TGTGCCAGCAGTCAATTATCGGGGATCCAAGAGACCCAGTACTTC
TRBD1	-	TRBV6-6	TRBJ2-7	CASNLDRGLDEQYF	TGTGCCAGCAATTTGGACAGGGGGCTGGACGAGCAGTACTTC
-	-	TRBV5-1	TRBJ1-1	CASSFNIDTEAFF	TGCGCCAGCAGCTTTAACATAGACACTGAAGCTTTCTTT
-	-	TRBV5-4	TRBJ2-1	CASSPSQRSSYNEQFF	TGTGCCAGCAGCCCTAGCCAGCGGAGCTCCTACAATGAGCAGTTCTTC
TRBD1	-	TRBV5-1	TRBJ2-2	CASSPWTGVNGELFF	TGCGCCAGCAGCCCCTGGACAGGGGTCAACGGGGAGCTGTTTTTT
-	once	TRBV23-1	TRBJ2-7	CASSQSQLKFYEQYF	TGCGCCAGCAGTCAATCTCAGCTGAAATTCTACGAGCAGTACTTC
-	-	TRBV6-1	TRBJ1-5	CASIGQGGQPQHF	TGTGCCAGCATAGGCCAGGGCGGACAGCCCCAGCATTTT
-	-	TRBV19	TRBJ1-3	CASSVFWPTSGNTIYF	TGTGCCAGTAGTGTGTTTTGGCCAACCTCTGGAAACACCATATATTTT
TRBD2	-	TRBV7-8	TRBJ2-1	CASRTSEAYNEQFF	TGTGCCAGCCGGACTAGCGAAGCCTACAATGAGCAGTTCTTC
-	-	TRBV5-4	TRBJ2-3	CASSLGYPTDTQYF	TGTGCCAGCAGCTTGGGCTACCCCACAGATACGCAGTATTTT
TRBD1	-	TRBV7-9	TRBJ2-2	CASSPRGQGARTGELFF	TGTGCCAGCAGCCCCAGGGGACAGGGGGCGCGGACCGGGGAGCTGTTTTTT
TRBD2	-	TRBV29-1	TRBJ2-5	CSVPWGTSGRLGETQYF	TGCAGCGTTCCCTGGGGGACTAGCGGGAGATTGGGAGAGACCCAGTACTTC
-	-	TRBV6-1	TRBJ1-1	CASSAWGNTEAFF	TGTGCCAGCAGTGCCTGGGGGAACACTGAAGCTTTCTTT
TRBD1	-	TRBV5-1	TRBJ1-6	CASSAGQVYNSPLHF	TGCGCCAGCAGCGCCGGACAGGTTTATAATTCACCCCTCCACTTT
-	-	TRBV19	TRBJ2-7	CASSPPGGWEQYF	TGTGCCAGTAGCCCACCCGGGGGCTGGGAGCAGTACTTC
-	-	TRBV11-3	TRBJ1-2	CASSLQANYGYTF	TGTGCCAGCAGCTTACAGGCTAACTATGGCTACACCTTC
-	-	TRBV28	TRBJ2-1	CASSSHLPRRRDEQFF	TGTGCCAGCAGTTCCCACCTTCCGCGGAGGAGGGATGAGCAGTTCTTC
TRBD1	few	TRBV9	TRBJ1-1	CASSLDRAGGAFF	TGTGCCAGCAGCCTAGACAGGGCCGGCGGGGCTTTCTTT
-	-	TRBV11-2	TRBJ2-2	CASSLAARSGELFF	TGTGCCAGCAGCTTAGCTGCTAGGTCCGGGGAGCTGTTTTTT
-	-	TRBV14	TRBJ2-7	CASSARQERRSYEQYF	TGTGCCAGCAGCGCGCGACAGGAAAGGAGGTCCTACGAGCAGTACTTC
TRBD1	-	TRBV5-1	TRBJ2-3	CASSGTGGSTDTQYF	TGCGCCAGCAGCGGAACAGGGGGGAGCACAGATACGCAGTATTTT
TRBD2	-	TRBV9	TRBJ2-1	CASSDRDYRYNEQFF	TGTGCCAGCAGCGACCGGGACTACCGCTACAATGAGCAGTTCTTC
-	few	TRBV28	TRBJ2-7	CASSLGSYEQYF	TGTGCCAGCAGTTTGGGCTCCTACGAGCAGTACTTC
-	-	TRBV6-5	TRBJ2-4	CASSLTALAKNIQYF	TGTGCCAGCAGTTTAACGGCTCTAGCCAAAAACATTCAGTACTTC
TRBD1	-	TRBV9	TRBJ2-1	CASSAQGAAYNEQFF	TGTGCCAGCAGCGCACAGGGGGCGGCCTACAATGAGCAGTTCTTC
-	-	TRBV28	TRBJ1-5	CASSPPSAQIQHF	TGTGCCAGCAGTCCACCGTCGGCGCAGATCCAGCATTTT
TRBD2	-	TRBV7-2	TRBJ2-1	CASSLRSSGGNDEQFF	TGTGCCAGCAGCTTAAGGTCTAGCGGAGGGAACGATGAGCAGTTCTTC
-	-	TRBV29-1	TRBJ2-1	CSVGPLEGIAPYNEQFF	TGCAGCGTCGGACCTTTAGAGGGCATTGCGCCCTACAATGAGCAGTTCTTC